A single T cell receptor (beta chain) is shown here with its context. Generated by immunoSEQ multiplex PCR, the TCRdb table keeps only in-frame clones and is missing some. The data contain just over 350,000 clones, around 88% of them singletons. This specimen belongs to a study of blood T cell repertoires in COVID-19. The sample comprised peripheral blood. The clonotype was recovered from a woman between 55 and 75 years old with COVID-19, enrolled during active disease.

CDR3 nucleotides: TGTGCCAGCAGCTTATATGGCAGGGGGCCCTCCCCCACAGATACGCAGTATTTT. Protein sequence: CASSLYGRGPSPTDTQYF. The rearrangement joins TRBV7-2 to TRBJ2-3; 8 bases align to TRBD1. Germline V gene lookup returns CDR1 SGHTA and CDR2 FQGNSA. Unmatched junction bases numbered 12, after V lost 2 bases and J lost 2 bases. The CDR3 sequence is 18 residues long. The full variable domain, in which reference TRBV7-2 and TRBJ2-3 provide the parts outside the CDR3, is GAGVSQSPSNKVTEKGKDVELRCDPISGHTALYWYRQSLGQGLEFLIYFQGNSAPDKSGLPSDRFSAERTGGSVSTLTIQRTQQEDSAVYLCASSLYGRGPSPTDTQYFGPGTRLTVL.